A selection of T cell receptor beta chains follows, all from one sample in a study of a mutant IDH1 vaccine in newly diagnosed glioma. Antigen specificity for these receptors is unknown. Data came from immunoSEQ multiplex PCR; TCRdb stores just in-frame clones and leaves some out. The table lists around 49,000 clones, just under 80% of them singletons. The sequencing used PBMCs, collected from a glioma patient whose treatment included an IDH1 peptide vaccine. The receptors derive from a man over 45 with glioma. CDR3s include the opening cysteine and the closing phenylalanine or tryptophan. D genes are given only for firm matches. Not every row has a clone size; where given, it reads once, few, many or a size class.

J gene: TRBJ1-1
D gene: TRBD1
clone size: -
CDR3 length: 14
V gene: TRBV2
CDR3 protein: CASTAEQGAPEAFF
CDR3 DNA: TGTGCCAGCACCGCCGAACAGGGGGCTCCTGAAGCTTTCTTT

J gene: TRBJ1-3
D gene: TRBD1
clone size: -
CDR3 length: 15
V gene: TRBV4-1
CDR3 protein: CASSFGTASGNTIYF
CDR3 DNA: TGCGCCAGCAGCTTTGGGACAGCCTCTGGAAACACCATATATTTT

J gene: TRBJ1-2
D gene: -
clone size: -
CDR3 length: 13
V gene: TRBV7-9
CDR3 protein: CASSPTGSYGYTF
CDR3 DNA: TGTGCCAGCAGCCCCACCGGCTCCTATGGCTACACCTTC

J gene: TRBJ2-4
D gene: TRBD2
clone size: -
CDR3 length: 17
V gene: TRBV2
CDR3 protein: CASSESIAGRDKNIQYF
CDR3 DNA: TGTGCCAGCAGTGAATCTATAGCGGGACGGGACAAAAACATTCAGTACTTC

J gene: TRBJ1-1
D gene: -
clone size: once
CDR3 length: 15
V gene: TRBV11-3
CDR3 protein: CASSPRKGSVTEAFF
CDR3 DNA: TGTGCCAGCAGCCCACGAAAGGGGTCTGTTACTGAAGCTTTCTTT

J gene: TRBJ1-1
D gene: -
clone size: few
CDR3 length: 15
V gene: TRBV2
CDR3 protein: CASRLGGLENTEAFF
CDR3 DNA: TGTGCCAGCAGACTAGGAGGGCTGGAGAACACTGAAGCTTTCTTT

J gene: TRBJ1-2
D gene: -
clone size: -
CDR3 length: 14
V gene: TRBV6-5
CDR3 protein: CASSYSAVDYGYTF
CDR3 DNA: TGTGCCAGCAGTTACTCGGCGGTGGACTATGGCTACACCTTC

J gene: TRBJ2-5
D gene: TRBD2
clone size: -
CDR3 length: 16
V gene: TRBV30
CDR3 protein: CAWSGLGSGEQETQYF
CDR3 DNA: TGTGCCTGGAGTGGCCTAGGGAGCGGGGAACAAGAGACCCAGTACTTC

J gene: TRBJ1-2
D gene: -
clone size: once
CDR3 length: 13
V gene: TRBV6-5
CDR3 protein: CASSYTGTHGYTF
CDR3 DNA: TGTGCCAGCAGTTACACAGGGACCCATGGCTACACCTTC

J gene: TRBJ2-2
D gene: TRBD2
clone size: -
CDR3 length: 15
V gene: TRBV9
CDR3 protein: CASSVFSGGDGELFF
CDR3 DNA: TGTGCCAGCAGCGTATTTAGCGGGGGGGACGGGGAGCTGTTTTTT

J gene: TRBJ1-1
D gene: TRBD1
clone size: -
CDR3 length: 10
V gene: TRBV19
CDR3 protein: CATRQGIAFF
CDR3 DNA: TGTGCCACCCGACAGGGGATCGCTTTCTTT

J gene: TRBJ1-6
D gene: TRBD1
clone size: -
CDR3 length: 14
V gene: TRBV9
CDR3 protein: CASSVATGNSPLHF
CDR3 DNA: TGTGCCAGCAGCGTAGCGACAGGGAATTCACCCCTCCACTTT

J gene: TRBJ1-3
D gene: TRBD1
clone size: -
CDR3 length: 17
V gene: TRBV4-1
CDR3 protein: CASSQDPGRGAGNTIYF
CDR3 DNA: TGCGCCAGCAGCCAAGACCCGGGCAGGGGGGCTGGAAACACCATATATTTT

J gene: TRBJ2-3
D gene: -
clone size: -
CDR3 length: 14
V gene: TRBV9
CDR3 protein: CASKAQEGVDTQYF
CDR3 DNA: TGTGCCAGCAAGGCCCAGGAGGGTGTAGATACGCAGTATTTT

J gene: TRBJ2-7
D gene: -
clone size: few
CDR3 length: 16
V gene: TRBV7-9
CDR3 protein: CASSLLYRADTTEQYF
CDR3 DNA: TGTGCCAGCAGCTTACTGTACCGGGCTGACACAACAGAGCAGTACTTC

J gene: TRBJ2-2
D gene: -
clone size: -
CDR3 length: 12
V gene: TRBV7-9
CDR3 protein: CASSFPTGELFF
CDR3 DNA: TGTGCCAGCAGCTTCCCCACCGGGGAGCTGTTTTTT

J gene: TRBJ2-2
D gene: TRBD2
clone size: -
CDR3 length: 16
V gene: TRBV7-2
CDR3 protein: CASSLAGGSNTGELFF
CDR3 DNA: TGTGCCAGCAGCCTTGCGGGGGGTTCGAACACCGGGGAGCTGTTTTTT

J gene: TRBJ1-1
D gene: -
clone size: -
CDR3 length: 14
V gene: TRBV6-1
CDR3 protein: CASTPIGRNTEAFF
CDR3 DNA: TGTGCCAGCACCCCGATAGGCCGGAACACTGAAGCTTTCTTT

J gene: TRBJ2-5
D gene: -
clone size: -
CDR3 length: 15
V gene: TRBV5-4
CDR3 protein: CASSPQGSVGETQYF
CDR3 DNA: TGTGCCAGCAGCCCCCAGGGCAGTGTTGGAGAGACCCAGTACTTC

J gene: TRBJ1-3
D gene: -
clone size: -
CDR3 length: 17
V gene: TRBV7-8
CDR3 protein: CASTQRASLNSGNTIYF
CDR3 DNA: TGTGCCAGCACCCAGAGGGCTTCCCTAAACTCTGGAAACACCATATATTTT

J gene: TRBJ1-5
D gene: -
clone size: -
CDR3 length: 15
V gene: TRBV11-2
CDR3 protein: CASSQTGDSNQPQHF
CDR3 DNA: TGTGCCAGCAGCCAGACCGGGGACAGCAATCAGCCCCAGCATTTT

J gene: TRBJ2-3
D gene: TRBD2
clone size: -
CDR3 length: 16
V gene: TRBV5-1
CDR3 protein: CASSLGAAGGPDTQYF
CDR3 DNA: TGCGCCAGCAGCTTGGGGGCGGCGGGGGGACCTGATACGCAGTATTTT

J gene: TRBJ1-2
D gene: -
clone size: -
CDR3 length: 15
V gene: TRBV7-8
CDR3 protein: CASSLAPTGQLGYTF
CDR3 DNA: TGTGCCAGCAGCTTAGCCCCCACAGGGCAACTCGGCTACACCTTC

J gene: TRBJ1-2
D gene: -
clone size: -
CDR3 length: 13
V gene: TRBV7-2
CDR3 protein: CASSLGMNSLSTF
CDR3 DNA: TGTGCCAGCAGCTTAGGGATGAACAGCCTCTCCACCTTC

J gene: TRBJ2-1
D gene: -
clone size: -
CDR3 length: 11
V gene: TRBV20-1
CDR3 protein: CSARLANEQFF
CDR3 DNA: TGCAGTGCTAGACTTGCGAATGAGCAGTTCTTC

J gene: TRBJ2-5
D gene: TRBD2
clone size: -
CDR3 length: 15
V gene: TRBV27
CDR3 protein: CASSSSGGRGETQYF
CDR3 DNA: TGTGCCAGCAGTTCTAGCGGGGGGAGAGGAGAGACCCAGTACTTC

J gene: TRBJ2-1
D gene: -
clone size: -
CDR3 length: 15
V gene: TRBV5-1
CDR3 protein: CASSSATGSYNEQFF
CDR3 DNA: TGCGCCAGCAGCTCGGCTACAGGGTCCTACAATGAGCAGTTCTTC